This entry is about one T cell receptor (beta chain). The source of the sample is a study of blood T cell repertoires in COVID-19. On the study more broadly: COVID-19 samples, acute and convalescent, were from the United States, Italy and Spain.

Assay: immunoSEQ multiplex PCR; the TCRdb copy retains only in-frame clones and omits some. Among tens of thousands of clones listed, 60% to 85% were seen once. This CDR3 is 14 amino acids long. The V gene lost 1 base and the J gene lost 6 bases, with 10 bases spanning the gap. Per germline, CDR1 SGHTA and CDR2 FQGNSA. The sequencing input was peripheral blood. The TCR originated in a human donor in a cohort sampled during active COVID-19. The chain links TRBV7-2 to TRBJ2-4; TRBD2 is a possible D gene (6 bases). The CDR3 DNA is TGTGCCAGCAGCTTAGAAGCGGGTGGAAACATTCAGTACTTC. Amino acid sequence: CASSLEAGGNIQYF.